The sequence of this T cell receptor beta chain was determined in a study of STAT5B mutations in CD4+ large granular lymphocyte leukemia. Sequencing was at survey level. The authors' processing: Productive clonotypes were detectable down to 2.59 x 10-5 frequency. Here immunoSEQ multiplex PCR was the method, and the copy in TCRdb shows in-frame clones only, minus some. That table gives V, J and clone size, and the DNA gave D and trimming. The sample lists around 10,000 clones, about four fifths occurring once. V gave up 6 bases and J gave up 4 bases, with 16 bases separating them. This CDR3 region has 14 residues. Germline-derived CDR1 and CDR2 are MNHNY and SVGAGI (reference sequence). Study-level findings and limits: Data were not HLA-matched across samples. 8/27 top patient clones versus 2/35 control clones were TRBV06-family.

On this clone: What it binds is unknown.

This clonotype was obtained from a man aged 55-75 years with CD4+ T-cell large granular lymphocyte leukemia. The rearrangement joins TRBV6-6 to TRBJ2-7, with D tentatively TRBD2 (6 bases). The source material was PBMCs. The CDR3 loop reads CASSFGGVGYEQYF. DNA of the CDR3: TGTGCCAGCAGCTTCGGGGGTGTTGGGTACGAGCAGTACTTC.